In its sample, the clone carrying this T cell receptor beta chain was seen many times. Its target is not known. Unique molecular identifiers were affixed to single, distinct cDNA molecules. From the 5' RACE reads, TCRdb called clonotypes with MiXCR, one entry per CDR3 protein. The sample includes 70,000 or so distinct CDR3 sequences, over 9.5% seen only once; the top ten take around 7.3%. The data are from a study of early T cells in non-severe SARS-CoV-2 infection. General study points: VDJdb matching skewed toward anti-spike CD8 responses, missing private and CD4 specificities.

Germline V gene lookup returns CDR1 DFQATT and CDR2 SNEGSKA (reference sequence). Deletions cut 1 base from V and 2 bases from J, with 14 bases between. This CDR3 is built from 15 residues. The starting material was whole blood, obtained at baseline. This receptor was obtained from an adult who was a healthcare worker with PCR-confirmed SARS-CoV-2 infection or an uninfected control (not recorded which). The rearrangement uses TRBV20-1 and TRBJ2-5; D gene ambiguous. This CDR3 is CSARGSIVNQETQYF. DNA of the CDR3: TGCAGTGCTAGAGGTTCCATAGTTAATCAAGAGACCCAGTACTTC.